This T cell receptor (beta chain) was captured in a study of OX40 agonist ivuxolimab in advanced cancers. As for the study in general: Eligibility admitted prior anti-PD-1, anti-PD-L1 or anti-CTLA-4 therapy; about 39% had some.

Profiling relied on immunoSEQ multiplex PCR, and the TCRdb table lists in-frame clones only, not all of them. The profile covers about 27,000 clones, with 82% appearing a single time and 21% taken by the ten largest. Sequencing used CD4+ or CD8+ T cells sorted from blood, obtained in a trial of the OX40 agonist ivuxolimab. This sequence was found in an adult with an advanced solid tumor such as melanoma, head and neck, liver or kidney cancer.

The CDR3 DNA follows: TGTGCCACCTACTTAGGGGCCACCCAGTACTTC. This codes for CATYLGATQYF. V usage is TRBV27 and J usage is TRBJ2-5; a weak D match, TRBD1 (5 bases). Deletions cut 10 bases from V and 8 bases from J, with 14 bases between. Germline CDR1 MNHEY, CDR2 SMNVEV (reference sequence). The CDR3 runs to 11 residues.